A selection of T cell receptor beta chains follows, all from one sample in a study of human T cells and chemical hapten exposure. TCRdb ran MiXCR on the RACE reads and lists one entry per CDR3 protein. The table has around 340,000 distinct CDR3 sequences, approximately 6.3% seen once; the top ten hold 8% to 9%. The starting material was whole blood, obtained in connection with sensitization to the hapten diphenylcyclopropenone (DPC). These receptors came from a woman aged 18-30 years with alopecia areata. Some clones in this sample may be carry-over from other donors' samples. Both conserved end residues are part of each CDR3. The D gene is left open where the match is weak. A row's size may be missing; if present it is once, few, many or a size class.

TRBV6-6	TRBD1	few	TRBJ2-1	CASTGDESSYNEQFF	TGTGCCAGTACAGGGGACGAAAGCTCCTACAATGAGCAGTTCTTC
TRBV5-1	-	-	TRBJ2-6	CASRIGTSGANVLTF	TGCGCCAGCAGGATCGGGACCTCTGGGGCCAACGTCCTGACTTTC
TRBV5-8	-	many	TRBJ2-5	CASSWRNQETQYF	TGTGCCAGCAGCTGGCGGAACCAAGAGACCCAGTACTTC
TRBV6-6	TRBD1	many	TRBJ1-2	CASSYPRTGASYGYTF	TGTGCCAGCAGTTACCCGCGGACAGGGGCGAGCTATGGCTACACCTTC
TRBV3-1	TRBD1	-	TRBJ1-4	CASSQDSRQGEKLFF	TGTGCCAGCAGCCAAGATAGCCGACAGGGGGAAAAACTGTTTTTT
TRBV4-1	-	few	TRBJ1-1	CASRGSMNTEAFF	TGCGCCAGCCGGGGGTCGATGAACACTGAAGCTTTCTTT
TRBV20-1	-	many	TRBJ1-6	CSARTGVNSPLHF	TGCAGTGCTAGGACGGGGGTTAATTCACCCCTCCACTTT
TRBV28	-	-	TRBJ1-3	CASSLNTAAGNTIYF	TGTGCCAGCAGTTTAAACACGGCGGCTGGAAACACCATATATTTT
TRBV3-1	-	-	TRBJ1-4	CASSQDLRTSGEKLFF	TGTGCCAGCAGCCAAGATTTAAGGACATCGGGGGAAAAACTGTTTTTT
TRBV7-9	TRBD1	many	TRBJ1-6	CASSLGTGGSAPLHF	TGTGCCAGCAGCTTAGGGACAGGGGGTTCGGCACCCCTCCACTTT
TRBV20-1	-	many	TRBJ2-7	CSANELVSYEQYF	TGCAGTGCTAATGAGTTGGTGTCCTACGAGCAGTACTTC
TRBV28	-	-	TRBJ2-1	CASSFDSPSYNEQFF	TGTGCCAGCAGTTTCGACAGTCCCTCCTACAATGAGCAGTTCTTC
TRBV7-9	-	medium-sized	TRBJ2-4	CASSLIGAVTPLAKNIQYF	TGTGCCAGCAGCTTAATCGGGGCGGTTACCCCACTAGCCAAAAACATTCAGTACTTC
TRBV5-1	TRBD2	-	TRBJ2-3	CASSSLAGGSTDTQYF	TGCGCCAGCAGTTCCCTAGCGGGGGGCTCGACAGATACGCAGTATTTT
TRBV20-1	TRBD1	-	TRBJ1-5	CSARVGQASNQPQHF	TGCAGTGCTAGAGTAGGACAGGCTAGCAATCAGCCCCAGCATTTT
TRBV5-1	TRBD1	many	TRBJ1-5	CASSPGQSNQPQHF	TGCGCCAGCAGCCCGGGACAGAGCAATCAGCCCCAGCATTTT
TRBV11-2	TRBD1	many	TRBJ1-3	CASSSLTGIYF	TGTGCCAGCAGCTCGTTGACAGGGATATATTTT
TRBV5-1	-	few	TRBJ1-5	CASSLGQSDQPQHF	TGCGCCAGCAGCTTGGGACAGTCGGATCAGCCCCAGCATTTT
TRBV6-2/TRBV6-3	-	many	TRBJ1-1	CASRAWTVYNLNTEAFF	TGTGCCAGCAGAGCTTGGACAGTCTACAACCTGAACACTGAAGCTTTCTTT
TRBV4-1	TRBD1	many	TRBJ1-1	CASSQTGSTEAFF	TGCGCCAGCAGCCAGACAGGGAGCACTGAAGCTTTCTTT
TRBV4-2	-	-	TRBJ1-4	CASSQERVWEKLFF	TGTGCCAGCAGCCAAGAAAGGGTTTGGGAAAAACTGTTTTTT
TRBV6-2/TRBV6-3	-	-	TRBJ2-7	CASSYADNSYEQYF	TGTGCCAGCAGTTACGCGGACAACTCCTACGAGCAGTACTTC
TRBV20-1	TRBD2	-	TRBJ2-5	CSARDDWGGGQETQYF	TGCAGTGCTAGAGATGACTGGGGGGGAGGGCAAGAGACCCAGTACTTC
TRBV20-1	-	few	TRBJ1-2	CSVAAPNYGYTF	TGCAGTGTAGCAGCCCCTAACTATGGCTACACCTTC
TRBV11-3	TRBD2	few	TRBJ2-3	CASSTRFSRETTDTQYF	TGTGCCAGCAGCACCCGCTTCTCGCGGGAGACCACAGATACGCAGTATTTT
TRBV7-4	TRBD1	once	TRBJ2-6	CASSSPVGTGSLKGANVLTF	TGTGCCAGCAGTTCACCGGTGGGGACAGGGTCTTTGAAGGGGGCCAACGTCCTGACTTTC
TRBV5-4	-	-	TRBJ1-4	CASSLAGFGTNEKLFF	TGTGCCAGCAGCTTGGCCGGATTTGGCACTAATGAAAAACTGTTTTTT
TRBV10-3	TRBD2	-	TRBJ2-3	CAISDGLAGSTQYF	TGTGCCATCAGTGACGGATTAGCGGGGAGTACGCAGTATTTT
TRBV27	TRBD2	many	TRBJ2-1	CASSLYLAGGPYEQFF	TGTGCCAGCAGTTTATACCTAGCGGGGGGGCCCTATGAGCAGTTCTTC
TRBV2	TRBD1	few	TRBJ1-3	CASNGQGSPGNTIYF	TGTGCCAGCAATGGACAGGGGTCACCTGGAAACACCATATATTTT
TRBV11-1	-	-	TRBJ1-4	CASSLRGQHNEKLFF	TGTGCCAGCAGCTTAAGAGGACAGCATAATGAAAAACTGTTTTTT
TRBV9	-	-	TRBJ1-5	CASSAVNQPQHF	TGTGCCAGCAGCGCCGTTAATCAGCCCCAGCATTTT
TRBV2	-	once	TRBJ1-1	CASSEGQGLNTEAFF	TGTGCCAGCAGTGAAGGGCAGGGCCTGAACACTGAAGCTTTCTTT